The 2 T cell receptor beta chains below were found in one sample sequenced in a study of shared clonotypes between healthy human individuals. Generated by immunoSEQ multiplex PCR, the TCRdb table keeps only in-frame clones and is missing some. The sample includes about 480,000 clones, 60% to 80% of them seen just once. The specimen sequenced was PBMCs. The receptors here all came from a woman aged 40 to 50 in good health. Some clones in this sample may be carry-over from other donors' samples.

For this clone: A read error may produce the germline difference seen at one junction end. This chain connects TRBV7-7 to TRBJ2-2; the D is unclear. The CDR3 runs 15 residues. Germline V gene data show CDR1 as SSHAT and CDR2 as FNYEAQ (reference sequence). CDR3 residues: CASSPGRANTGELFF. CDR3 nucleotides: TGTGCTAGCAGCCCTGGTAGGGCGAACACCGGGGAGCTGTTTTTT. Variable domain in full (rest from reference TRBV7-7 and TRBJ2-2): GAGVSQSPRYKVTKRGQDVTLRCDPISSHATLYWYQQALGQGPEFLTYFNYEAQPDKSGLPSDRFSAERPEGSISTLTIQRTEQRDSAMYRCASSPGRANTGELFFGEGSRLTVL.

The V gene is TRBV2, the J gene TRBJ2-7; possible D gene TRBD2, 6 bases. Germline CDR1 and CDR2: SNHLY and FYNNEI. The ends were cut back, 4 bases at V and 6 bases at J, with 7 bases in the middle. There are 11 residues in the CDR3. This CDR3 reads CASSGSGEQYF. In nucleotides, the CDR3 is TGTGCCAGCAGTGGTAGCGGCGAGCAGTACTTC.